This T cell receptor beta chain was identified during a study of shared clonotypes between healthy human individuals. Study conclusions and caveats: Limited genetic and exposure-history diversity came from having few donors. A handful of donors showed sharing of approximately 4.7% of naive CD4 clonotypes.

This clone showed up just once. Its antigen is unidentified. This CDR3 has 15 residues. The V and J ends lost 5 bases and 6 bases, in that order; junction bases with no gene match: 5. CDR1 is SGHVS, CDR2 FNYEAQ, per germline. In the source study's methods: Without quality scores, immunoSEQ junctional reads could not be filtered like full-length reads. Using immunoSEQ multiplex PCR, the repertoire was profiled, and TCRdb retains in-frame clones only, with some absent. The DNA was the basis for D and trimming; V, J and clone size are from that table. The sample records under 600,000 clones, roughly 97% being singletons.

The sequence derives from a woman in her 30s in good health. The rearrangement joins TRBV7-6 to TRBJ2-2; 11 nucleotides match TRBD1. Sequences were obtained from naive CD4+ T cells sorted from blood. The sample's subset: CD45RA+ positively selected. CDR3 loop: CASSKGQGASGELFF. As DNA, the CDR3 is TGTGCCAGCAGCAAAGGACAGGGGGCGTCCGGGGAGCTGTTTTTT.